This T cell receptor beta chain is drawn from a study of naive and memory T cell subsets. Study-wide results and caveats: A few larger clonotypes appeared in naive repertoires, especially CD8, possibly memory cells re-expressing CD45RA.

The beta constant-region primer was an equimolar mix of two oligonucleotides covering TRBC1 and TRBC2. Nested alpha and beta constant-region primers with the SP2 primer drove four PCR rounds on ligated cDNA. Ligation attached a single-stranded oligonucleotide with a 12-nucleotide UMI and the SP2 primer to the cDNA 3' end. TCRdb reanalysed the UMI-ligation and nested PCR reads using MiXCR and keeps one entry per CDR3 protein. The table lists roughly 100,000 distinct CDR3 sequences, about 14% of them singletons. About this clonotype: Its antigen is undetermined. A much larger clone lies one base from this, so it may be a read error.

The sample was naive CD8+ T cells from blood. The origin of this receptor is a human donor in good health.

The CDR3 DNA reads TGCACCAGCAGCGCGAGTACAGGGGATCCTACTGAAGCTTTCTTT. It specifies CTSSASTGDPTEAFF. The V call is TRBV4-3, the J call TRBJ1-1; TRBD1 aligns across 7 bases. Germline V CDR1 and CDR2: LGHNA, YSLEER. CDR3 length: 15 residues.